This is a list of T cell receptor beta chains from one sample in a study of Ad26.COV2.S vaccination and SARS-CoV-2 variants. TCRdb keeps only in-frame clones here, not all; method: immunoSEQ multiplex PCR. The data contain 300,000 to 400,000 clones, 80% to 90% of them seen just once; the ten biggest clones take up under 6%. Sequencing used peripheral blood, obtained in a trial of Ad26.COV2.S vaccine versus placebo. These receptors were obtained from a person aged 18 to 65 who received the Ad26.COV2.S COVID-19 vaccine or a placebo. Both conserved end residues are part of each CDR3. D genes are given only for firm matches. Not all rows give a size; the values are once, few, many and, for expanded clones, a class.

j_call d_call v_call clone_size cdr3_nt cdr3_aa
TRBJ1-6 TRBD1 TRBV7-9 - TGTGCCAGCAGCTTAGGACCGGGACAGGGACTGTATAATTCACCCCTCCACTTT CASSLGPGQGLYNSPLHF
TRBJ1-2 TRBD1 TRBV7-9 - TGTGCCAGCAGCTTGGACAGGGCGAGAAACTATGGCTACACCTTC CASSLDRARNYGYTF
TRBJ2-7 - TRBV28 - TGTGCCAGCAGTCCCGGGACCACTTCCGTCGAGCAGTACTTC CASSPGTTSVEQYF
TRBJ2-1 TRBD1 TRBV18 - TGTGCCAGCTCACCGGACAGGGGGATGAATGAGCAGTTCTTC CASSPDRGMNEQFF
TRBJ1-1 TRBD1 TRBV4-1 once TGCGCCAGCAGCCCAGACCGTAGACAGGGGGCTTGGAACACTGAAGCTTTCTTT CASSPDRRQGAWNTEAFF
TRBJ1-2 - TRBV5-5 few TGTGCCAGCAGCTTGCGAGATCCCGAGGAGGGCTACACCTTC CASSLRDPEEGYTF
TRBJ2-5 - TRBV27 - TGTGCCAGCAGCAAGAATCCGGACCCAGCGGCGACCCAGTACTTC CASSKNPDPAATQYF
TRBJ1-2 - TRBV18 - TGTGCCAGCTCACCCTCCGCAGGGTTGGGAGGCTACACCTTC CASSPSAGLGGYTF
TRBJ2-5 TRBD1 TRBV4-3 - TGCGCCAGCAGCCGAGCCGCAGACAGGGAGGAGACCCAGTACTTC CASSRAADREETQYF
TRBJ1-2 - TRBV28 - TGTGCCAGCAACCTGGACGCCTTTACCTTCTATGGCTACACCTTC CASNLDAFTFYGYTF
TRBJ2-2 - TRBV27 - TGTGCCAGCAGTTCCTCAAACACCGGGGAGCTGTTTTTT CASSSSNTGELFF
TRBJ1-5 - TRBV18 - TGTGCCAGCTCTACGACAGAGGATCAGCCCCAGCATTTT CASSTTEDQPQHF
TRBJ2-7 TRBD1 TRBV4-1 - TGCGCCAGCAGCCAAGGAAAGGGGGCGAGGTACGAGCAGTACTTC CASSQGKGARYEQYF
TRBJ2-1 - TRBV6-1 once TGTGCCAGCAGTGAATGGGACTCACGCTCCTACAATGAGCAGTTCTTC CASSEWDSRSYNEQFF
TRBJ2-7 TRBD2 TRBV20-1 - TGCAGTGCTAGTCGGGGGGGGAAAAGGCACGAGCAGTACTTC CSASRGGKRHEQYF
TRBJ2-5 TRBD1 TRBV3-1/TRBV3-2 - TGTGCCAGCAGCCAAGCCCCTGACTTTTACAGGGGGCAGGAGGAGACCCAGTACTTC CASSQAPDFYRGQEETQYF
TRBJ2-7 TRBD2 TRBV19 once TGTGCCAGTAGTCCGAGGACTAGCGGGAGCCAGAGAGAGCAGTACTTC CASSPRTSGSQREQYF
TRBJ1-2 - TRBV10-1 - TGCGCCAGCAATACAGGGTATCACTATGGCTACACCTTC CASNTGYHYGYTF
TRBJ1-5 TRBD1 TRBV6-2/TRBV6-3 - TGTGCCAGCAGTGACAGGGATAGCAATCAGCCCCAGCATTTT CASSDRDSNQPQHF
TRBJ2-7 TRBD2 TRBV29-1 - TGCAGCGGACGTTTGGGACTAGCGGAGACCTACGAGCAGTACTTC CSGRLGLAETYEQYF
TRBJ1-1 - TRBV27 - TGTGCCAGCAGTTTTACGATGAACACTGAAGCTTTCTTT CASSFTMNTEAFF
TRBJ1-1 - TRBV24-1 - TGTGCCACCAGTGACTCCGGGACAACGAACACTGAAGCTTTCTTT CATSDSGTTNTEAFF
TRBJ1-5 - TRBV28 - TGTGCCAGCAACTTGTTCCCATTCCAACTCAGAAGGGGTCAGCCCCAGCATTTT CASNLFPFQLRRGQPQHF
TRBJ2-1 TRBD1 TRBV12-3/TRBV12-4 - TGTGCCAGCAGCAAACAGGGGCATGAGCAGTTCTTC CASSKQGHEQFF
TRBJ2-5 TRBD1 TRBV5-1 - TGCGCCAGCAGCTTGGCCGGAGAGGGGGCGAGGAAGACCCAGTACTTC CASSLAGEGARKTQYF
TRBJ2-7 TRBD1 TRBV7-2 - TGTGCCAGCAGCCCCTCCGGACAGGGCTACGAGCAGTACTTC CASSPSGQGYEQYF
TRBJ1-1 - TRBV3-1/TRBV3-2 - TGTGCCAGCAGCCAGGGCCTAAATGAAGCTTTCTTT CASSQGLNEAFF
TRBJ1-5 TRBD1 TRBV4-1 few TGCGCCAGCAGCCAAGGGACAGGATCGCAGCCCCAGCATTTT CASSQGTGSQPQHF
TRBJ2-7 - TRBV9 - TGTGCCAACCACAGGGGAGGTTACGAGCAGTACTTC CANHRGGYEQYF
TRBJ2-1 - TRBV6-1 once TGTGCCAGCAGTGAAGAGGGTAGCTCCTACAATGAGCAGTTCTTC CASSEEGSSYNEQFF
TRBJ2-2 - TRBV7-3 - TGTGCCAGGGAATTGAGGGCTCCAATGAACACCGGGGAGCTGTTTTTT CARELRAPMNTGELFF
TRBJ2-7 TRBD2 TRBV6-2/TRBV6-3 - TGTGCCAGCAGTTACTTTCCTAGCGGCTCCTACGAGCAGTACTTC CASSYFPSGSYEQYF
TRBJ2-5 TRBD2 TRBV27 once TGTGCCAGCAGTTTTATCGGACTAGCGGGAATCGAGACCCAGTACTTC CASSFIGLAGIETQYF
TRBJ2-7 TRBD2 TRBV9 - TGTGCCAGCAGCCTGACTAGCGGGAGCCGGTACGAGCAGTACTTC CASSLTSGSRYEQYF
TRBJ1-5 - TRBV6-4 - TGTGCCAGCAGCGCCCTATTGGGCCAGCCCCAGCATTTT CASSALLGQPQHF
TRBJ2-2 TRBD2 TRBV5-1 few TGCGCCAGCAGCTTACGGGGGGCGAACACCGGGGAGCTGTTTTTT CASSLRGANTGELFF
TRBJ1-5 - TRBV27 - TGTGCCAGCAGTGCAAATTGGGGGGGCAGTCAGCCCCAGCATTTT CASSANWGGSQPQHF
TRBJ2-2 - TRBV24-1 - TGTGCCACCAGTGATGGTGTCTCCGGGGAGCTGTTTTTT CATSDGVSGELFF
TRBJ1-5 - TRBV3-1/TRBV3-2 few TGTGCCAGCAGCCAAATGAGGGGCCCCCAGCATTTT CASSQMRGPQHF
TRBJ1-5 - TRBV28 - TGTGCCAGCGGTATGGGAGGTAGCAATCAGCCCCAGCATTTT CASGMGGSNQPQHF
TRBJ1-1 - TRBV11-2 - TGTGCCAGCAGCTTAGGGGGTGCGACAGGTGGCTTTGGGACTGAAGCTTTCTTT CASSLGGATGGFGTEAFF
TRBJ1-3 - TRBV9 few TGTGCCAGCAGCGTAGGTCCGGAGGCTGGAAACACCATATATTTT CASSVGPEAGNTIYF